These 6 T cell receptor beta chains originate from one sample sequenced in a study of pediatric ulcerative colitis. During colonoscopy, one to two rectal pinch biopsies were collected. TCRdb keeps only in-frame clones here, not all; method: immunoSEQ multiplex PCR. The table includes around 20,000 clones, 74% detected once. Sequencing was done on a sample of gut tissue. The receptors here all came from a boy under 18 with moderate ulcerative colitis.

The chain recombines TRBV9 with TRBJ2-1, with TRBD2 matching 8 bases. The germline V gene encodes CDR1 SGDLS and CDR2 YYNGEE. This CDR3 is 14 amino acids long. The trim removed 0 bases at V and 6 bases at J, leaving 2 bases unmatched. CDR3 bases: TGTGCCAGCAGCGTAGCGGGGGGGCGCAATGAGCAGTTCTTC. Encoded protein: CASSVAGGRNEQFF.

This rearrangement joins TRBV18 to TRBJ1-2; 7 bases are shared with TRBD1. CDR3 length equals 13 residues. Losses at the gene ends were 6 bases for V and 5 bases for J; bases not matched to a gene: 6. CDR1 is KGHSH, CDR2 LQKENI, per germline. The CDR3 region has the DNA TGTGCCAGCTCCCCGGGACAGCTATATGGCTACACCTTC. Translation gives CASSPGQLYGYTF.

The V and J genes are TRBV7-2 and TRBJ2-5; 7 nucleotides match TRBD2. This CDR3 region has 16 residues. J lost 5 bases, V lost 4 bases, and 13 bases had no gene match. Germline V CDR1 and CDR2: SGHTA, FQGNSA. CDR3 region: CASSSEPAGVGETQYF. For the CDR3, the DNA is TGTGCCAGCAGCTCCGAGCCCGCGGGAGTCGGGGAGACCCAGTACTTC. Based on the CDR3 plus reference TRBV7-2 and TRBJ2-5, the full variable domain is GAGVSQSPSNKVTEKGKDVELRCDPISGHTALYWYRQSLGQGLEFLIYFQGNSAPDKSGLPSDRFSAERTGGSVSTLTIQRTQQEDSAVYLCASSSEPAGVGETQYFGPGTRLLVL.

The chain has TRBV15 and TRBJ1-2, with D hard to call. The V and J ends lost 5 bases and 0 bases respectively, with 10 bases between them. In germline, CDR1 is LNHNV, CDR2 YYDKDF (reference sequence). This CDR3 has 14 residues. The CDR3 sequence is CATSPSPSNYGYTF. CDR3 bases: TGTGCCACCAGCCCATCTCCTTCTAACTATGGCTACACCTTC.

The genes are TRBV7-9 and TRBJ2-4, with D tentatively TRBD1 or TRBD2 (7 bases each). The CDR3 spans 18 residues. Trimming pared 4 bases from V and 1 base from J, leaving 20 bases between. Germline V gene data show CDR1 as SEHNR and CDR2 as FQNEAQ (reference sequence). The CDR3 loop reads CASSWSSQGGLAKNIQYF. The DNA for the CDR3 is TGTGCCAGCAGCTGGAGCTCTCAGGGGGGGTTGGCCAAAAACATTCAGTACTTC.

V and J are TRBV7-2 and TRBJ2-2; 9 nucleotides align to TRBD2. The CDR3 covers 16 residues. Trimming took 8 bases from V and 2 from J; bases not matched to a gene: 9. The V gene's germline CDR1 is SGHTA and CDR2 FQGNSA. As DNA, the CDR3 is TGTGCCAGCCCAATAGCGGGAGTTAGAAACACCGGGGAGCTGTTTTTT. This translates into CASPIAGVRNTGELFF.